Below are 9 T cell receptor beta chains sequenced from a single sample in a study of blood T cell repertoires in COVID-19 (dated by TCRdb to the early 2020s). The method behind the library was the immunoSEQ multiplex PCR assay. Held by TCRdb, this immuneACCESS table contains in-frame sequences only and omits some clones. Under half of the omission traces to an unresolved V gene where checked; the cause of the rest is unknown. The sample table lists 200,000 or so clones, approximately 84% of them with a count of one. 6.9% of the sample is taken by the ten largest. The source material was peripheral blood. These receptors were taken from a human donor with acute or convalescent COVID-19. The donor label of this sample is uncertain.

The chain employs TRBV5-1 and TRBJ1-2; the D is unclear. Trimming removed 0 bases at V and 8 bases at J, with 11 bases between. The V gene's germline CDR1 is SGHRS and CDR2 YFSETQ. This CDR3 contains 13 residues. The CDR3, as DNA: TGCGCCAGCAGCTTGGAGACTGATGGGGGCTACACCTTC. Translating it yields CASSLETDGGYTF. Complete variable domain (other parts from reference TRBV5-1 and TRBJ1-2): KAGVTQTPRYLIKTRGQQVTLSCSPISGHRSVSWYQQTPGQGLQFLFEYFSETQRNKGNFPGRFSGRQFSNSRSEMNVSTLELGDSALYLCASSLETDGGYTFGSGTRLTVV.

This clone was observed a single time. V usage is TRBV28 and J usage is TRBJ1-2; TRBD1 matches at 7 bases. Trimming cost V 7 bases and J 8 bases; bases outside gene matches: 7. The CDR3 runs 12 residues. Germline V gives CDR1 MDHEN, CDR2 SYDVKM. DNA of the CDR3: TGTGCCAGCACCACAGGGGTAGAGGGCTACACCTTC. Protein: CASTTGVEGYTF.

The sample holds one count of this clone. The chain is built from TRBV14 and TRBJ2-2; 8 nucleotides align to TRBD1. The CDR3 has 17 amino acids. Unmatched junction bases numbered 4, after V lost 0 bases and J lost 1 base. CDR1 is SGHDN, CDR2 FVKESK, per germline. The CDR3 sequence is CASSQEQGTGNTGELFF. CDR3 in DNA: TGTGCCAGCAGCCAAGAGCAAGGGACAGGGAACACCGGGGAGCTGTTTTTT.

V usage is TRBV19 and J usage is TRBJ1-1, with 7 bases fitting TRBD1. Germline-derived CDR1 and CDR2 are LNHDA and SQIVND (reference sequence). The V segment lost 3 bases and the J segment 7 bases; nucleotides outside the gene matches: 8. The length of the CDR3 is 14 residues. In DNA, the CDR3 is TGTGCCAGTAGTATCTCGACAGGGAGGTTTGAAGCTTTCTTT. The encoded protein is CASSISTGRFEAFF.

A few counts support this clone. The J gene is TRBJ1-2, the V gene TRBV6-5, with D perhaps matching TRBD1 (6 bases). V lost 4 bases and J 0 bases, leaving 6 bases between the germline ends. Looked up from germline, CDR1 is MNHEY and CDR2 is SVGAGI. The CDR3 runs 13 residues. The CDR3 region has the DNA TGTGCCAGCAGTTGGACAGCTAACTATGGCTACACCTTC. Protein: CASSWTANYGYTF.

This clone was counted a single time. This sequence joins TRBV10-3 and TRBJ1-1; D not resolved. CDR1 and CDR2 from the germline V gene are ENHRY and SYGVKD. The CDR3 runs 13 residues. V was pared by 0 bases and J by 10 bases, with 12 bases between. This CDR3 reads CAISESNGARAFF. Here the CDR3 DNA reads TGTGCCATCAGTGAGTCGAACGGAGCGCGAGCTTTCTTT.

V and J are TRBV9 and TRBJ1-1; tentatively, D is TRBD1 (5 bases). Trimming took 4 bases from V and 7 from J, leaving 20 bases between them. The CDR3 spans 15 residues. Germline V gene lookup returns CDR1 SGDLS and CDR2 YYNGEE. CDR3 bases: TGTGCCAGCAGCAGTCACAAGGGGTACGGGAGTGAAGCTTTCTTT. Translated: CASSSHKGYGSEAFF.

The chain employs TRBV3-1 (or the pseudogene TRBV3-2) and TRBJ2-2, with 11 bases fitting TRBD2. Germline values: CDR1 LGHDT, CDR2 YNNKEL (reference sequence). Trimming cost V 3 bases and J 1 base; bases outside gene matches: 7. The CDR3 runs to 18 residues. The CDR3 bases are TGTGCCAGCAGCCAGACCGGGACTAGCGGAAGGAACACCGGGGAGCTGTTTTTT. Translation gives CASSQTGTSGRNTGELFF.

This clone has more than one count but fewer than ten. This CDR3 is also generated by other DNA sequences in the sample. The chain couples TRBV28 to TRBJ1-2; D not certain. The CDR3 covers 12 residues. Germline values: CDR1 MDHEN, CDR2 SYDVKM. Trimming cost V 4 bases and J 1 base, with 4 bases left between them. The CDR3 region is CASSSLNYGYTF. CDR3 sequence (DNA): TGTGCCAGCAGTTCACTTAACTATGGCTACACCTTC.